The clone carrying this T cell receptor (beta chain) has just a few counts. The germline V gene has CDR1 WSHSY and CDR2 SAAADI. The CDR3 contains 13 residues. Trimming cost V 4 bases and J 1 base, with 5 bases left between them. These data come from a study of kidney transplant recipient with SARS-CoV-2 infection. TCRdb re-called the reads through MiXCR, storing one row per CDR3 protein. The sample records roughly 250,000 distinct CDR3 sequences, 25% to 35% being singletons. This clonotype was sampled from a male patient aged 25-45 years who had COVID-19 and was a kidney transplant recipient. Some T cells may be the graft donor's. The sequencing used a blood sample, collected at baseline and between days 110 and 120 from a kidney transplant recipient. V and J are TRBV10-2 and TRBJ2-4, with D perhaps TRBD1 or TRBD2 (5 bases each). The CDR3 DNA reads TGCGCCAGCAGTGGGGGGGCCAAAAACATTCAGTACTTC. It yields the protein CASSGGAKNIQYF.